This T cell receptor beta chain derives from a study of blood T cell repertoires in COVID-19. Study summary: Material from acute and convalescent COVID-19 was sourced from the United States, Italy and Spain.

Original methodology: Amplification from reference gene primers served as the basis for estimated nucleated cell counts. This table comes from immunoSEQ multiplex PCR, and its TCRdb copy is limited to in-frame clones, with some not included. The DNA gave D and trimming, while V, J and clone size come from that table. The sample contains fewer than 50,000 clones, about 88% of which appear only once. The CDR3 sequence is 12 residues long. Trimming left V 10 bases short and J 2 bases short, with 11 bases between. CDR1 and CDR2 (germline): WSHSY, SAAADI. The V call is TRBV10-2, the J call TRBJ1-1; D not resolved. The sample was peripheral blood. This clonotype originated in a man between 65 and 85 years old with active COVID-19. The chain's CDR3 is CATTYANTEAFF. DNA of the CDR3: TGCGCCACCACATATGCCAACACTGAAGCTTTCTTT.